The rows below give T cell receptor beta chains drawn from one sample of a study of T-cell reconstitution after alpha-beta-depleted transplantation in children. One entry per CDR3 protein results from TCRdb running MiXCR on the PCR reads. This sample has roughly 30,000 distinct CDR3 sequences, with under 7.5% found just once. Sample: peripheral blood, taken 60 days after TCRalphabeta/CD19-depleted stem cell transplant. The receptors come from a child under two years old who had a stem cell transplant for acute myeloid leukemia, so the T cells may come from the graft donor. Both conserved end residues are part of each CDR3. The D gene is left open where the match is weak. Size is stated as once, few, many or a size class.

many	.	TRBV18	TRBJ2-7	TGTGCCAGCTCATCCTCAGCCTACGAGCAGTACTTC	CASSSSAYEQYF
many	.	TRBV9	TRBJ1-3	TGTGCCAGCAGCGTAGGCAGGAACTCTGGAAACACCATATATTTT	CASSVGRNSGNTIYF
many	.	TRBV5-1	TRBJ1-3	TGCGCCAGCAGCTTGAAACAAAACCGACCCTCTGGAAACACCATATATTTT	CASSLKQNRPSGNTIYF
many	.	TRBV4-3	TRBJ1-2	TGCGCCAGCAGCCAAGATAGGAGTATCTATGGCTACACCTTC	CASSQDRSIYGYTF
many	TRBD2	TRBV24-1	TRBJ2-2	TGTGCCACCTCCCCGGCGGCGGGAGCTAGTTACGGGGAGCTGTTTTTT	CATSPAAGASYGELFF
many	.	TRBV28	TRBJ2-3	TGTGCCAGCAGTGTAACGGGGGGCACAGATACGCAGTATTTT	CASSVTGGTDTQYF
many	TRBD1	TRBV7-2	TRBJ1-2	TGTGCCAGCAGCCCTGACAGGGAGAACTATGGCTACACCTTC	CASSPDRENYGYTF
many	.	TRBV30	TRBJ1-6	TGTGCCTGGAGTTCACAGGGTGATTCACCCCTCCACTTT	CAWSSQGDSPLHF
many	TRBD1	TRBV10-3	TRBJ2-3	TGTGCCATCACAGGGACAGGGGTCACAGATACGCAGTATTTT	CAITGTGVTDTQYF
many	.	TRBV27	TRBJ2-1	TGTGCCAGCAGTTTAGTCAGAAAGAATGAGCAGTTCTTC	CASSLVRKNEQFF
many	TRBD1	TRBV24-1	TRBJ1-5	TGTGCCACCAGTGAATGGGACAGGGTGAGAGATAGCAATCAGCCCCAGCATTTT	CATSEWDRVRDSNQPQHF
many	.	TRBV7-2	TRBJ2-3	TGTGCCGGTTCTAGCGGAGGGGGGGCAGATACGCAGTATTTT	CAGSSGGGADTQYF
many	.	TRBV20-1	TRBJ2-3	TGCAGTGCTGCCGCGGGACTTAACCCTCCCGATACGCAGTATTTT	CSAAAGLNPPDTQYF
many	.	TRBV7-9	TRBJ1-1	TGTGCCAGCAGCTCCATAAACCCCGGAAAGGGTAGGAACACTGAAGCTTTCTTT	CASSSINPGKGRNTEAFF
many	.	TRBV3-1	TRBJ2-5	TGTGCCAGCAGCCAAGCTCTTCCCCAAGAGACCCAGTACTTC	CASSQALPQETQYF
many	.	TRBV7-2	TRBJ2-5	TGTGCCAGCAGCTTAGGCGGAGGCCCTCAAGAGACCCAGTACTTC	CASSLGGGPQETQYF
many	TRBD1	TRBV28	TRBJ2-7	TGTGCCAGCAGTTTATTTCCAGGACAGGCCAAAAATTCCTCCTACGAGCAGTACTTC	CASSLFPGQAKNSSYEQYF
many	TRBD1	TRBV4-3	TRBJ1-2	TGCGCCAGCAGCCCCGGGACAGGATCCTATGGCTACACCTTC	CASSPGTGSYGYTF
many	.	TRBV5-1	TRBJ1-2	TGCGCCAGCAGCTTGGACCCATCAGGGTACCCATATGGCTACACCTTC	CASSLDPSGYPYGYTF
many	TRBD1	TRBV7-8	TRBJ1-6	TGTGCCAGCAGCCTTCCCCGGGACAGGGGTAATTCACCCCTCCACTTT	CASSLPRDRGNSPLHF
many	.	TRBV4-3	TRBJ1-1	TGCGCCAGCAGCCTTCTAAGGGCAGGGGTGGAAGCTTTCTTT	CASSLLRAGVEAFF
many	.	TRBV2	TRBJ2-2	TGTGCCACCGATCAGGTCCCGGGCGGGGAGCTGTTTTTT	CATDQVPGGELFF
many	TRBD1	TRBV11-2	TRBJ2-7	TGTGCCAGCAGCTGGGGGACAGGCGAGCAGTACTTC	CASSWGTGEQYF
many	.	TRBV28	TRBJ2-7	TGTGCCAGCAAGGGGAGTTCTTACGAGCAGTACTTC	CASKGSSYEQYF
many	.	TRBV2	TRBJ2-5	TGTGCCAGTGAGGTGCAAGAGACCCAGTACTTC	CASEVQETQYF
many	TRBD2	TRBV7-3	TRBJ2-1	TGTGCCAGCAGCCCGTTAGCGGGAGGTAGCAATGAGCAGTTCTTC	CASSPLAGGSNEQFF
many	.	TRBV6-1	TRBJ2-1	TGTGCCAGCAGTGAAGAGATCCCTACTTACAATGAGCAGTTCTTC	CASSEEIPTYNEQFF
many	.	TRBV13	TRBJ2-7	TGTGCCAGCAGCACCTCCTACGAGCAGTACTTC	CASSTSYEQYF
many	.	TRBV7-9	TRBJ1-1	TGTGCCAGCAGCAAGAACACTGAAGCTTTCTTT	CASSKNTEAFF
many	.	TRBV24-1	TRBJ2-1	TGTGCCACCACCGGACTAACTGATGAGCAGTTCTTC	CATTGLTDEQFF
many	.	TRBV4-2	TRBJ2-2	TGTGCCAGCAGCATAGCGGCAGGCGGCACCGGGGAGCTGTTTTTT	CASSIAAGGTGELFF
many	TRBD2	TRBV12-3/TRBV12-4	TRBJ2-2	TGTGCCAGCAGTTACCCCCCCCTGCCTAGCGGTATCGGGGAGCTGTTTTTT	CASSYPPLPSGIGELFF
many	TRBD2	TRBV12-3/TRBV12-4	TRBJ2-7	TGTGCCAGCAGGCCGGGACTAGCGGGATCCTACGAGCAGTACTTC	CASRPGLAGSYEQYF
many	.	TRBV9	TRBJ2-3	TGTGCCAGCAGTGGGAGTTTATCTAGCACAGATACGCAGTATTTT	CASSGSLSSTDTQYF
many	.	TRBV19	TRBJ2-6	TGTGCCAGTAGTATAGGCCAGGCTGGGGCCAACGTCCTGACTTTC	CASSIGQAGANVLTF